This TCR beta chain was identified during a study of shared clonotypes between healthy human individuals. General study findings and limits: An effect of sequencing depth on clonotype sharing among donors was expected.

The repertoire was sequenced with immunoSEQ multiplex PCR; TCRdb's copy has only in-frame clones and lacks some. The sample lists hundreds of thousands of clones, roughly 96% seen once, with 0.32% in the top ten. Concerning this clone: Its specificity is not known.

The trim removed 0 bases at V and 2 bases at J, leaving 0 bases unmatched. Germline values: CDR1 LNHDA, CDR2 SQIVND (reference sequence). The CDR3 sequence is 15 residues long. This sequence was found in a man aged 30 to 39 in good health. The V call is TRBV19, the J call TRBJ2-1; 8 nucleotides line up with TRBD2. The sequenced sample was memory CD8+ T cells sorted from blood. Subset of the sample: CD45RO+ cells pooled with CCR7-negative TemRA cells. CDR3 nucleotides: TGTGCCAGTAGTATAGAAGCGGGGGCCTACAATGAGCAGTTCTTC. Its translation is CASSIEAGAYNEQFF.